This record covers a single T cell receptor beta chain. Its target is not known. The data originate from a study of blood T cells in healthy people across ages. A second PCR of 7 to 11 cycles used a sample-barcoded 5' primer and a J-beta primer mix. TCRdb analysed the 5' RACE reads with MiXCR anew, one entry per CDR3 protein. The sample shows roughly 1,300,000 distinct CDR3 sequences, around 55% of them seen only once. This CDR3 is built from 16 residues. V lost 4 bases, J lost 5 bases, and 12 bases stayed unmatched. Germline V gene sequence: CDR1 SEHNR, CDR2 FQNEAQ (reference sequence). No fewer than 7 million PBMCs went into each sample. Each sample provided at least 5.5 micrograms of extracted total RNA. General study findings and limits: Higher naive T cell percentage went strongly together with higher TCR beta diversity. Higher diversity, along with more naive CD4+ cells, distinguished long-lived donors from aged donors.

The sequence was obtained from a man aged 18 to 29 in good health. Sample: blood. The chain couples TRBV7-9 to TRBJ2-7, with 9 bases lining up with TRBD2. The CDR3 DNA sequence: TGTGCCAGCAGCTCACTCGGCGGGAGGGCCATAAACGAGCAGTACTTC. This encodes CASSSLGGRAINEQYF.